This entry lists 24 T cell receptor beta chains sequenced from one sample in a study of post-analysis software for immune sequencing data. General study points: About five TRBV segments were more frequent in patients than controls; TRBV5-6, TRBV5-1 and TRBV20-1 belonged to this group.

Each TCR beta cDNA library carried unique molecular identifiers. TCRdb called the PCR reads again in MiXCR, with one record for every CDR3 protein. The data show about half a million distinct CDR3 sequences, nearly 45% seen once. These TCRs are of unknown antigen specificity. Sequenced: blood. These receptors were obtained from a girl between 5 and 17 years old with multiple sclerosis.

In the case of this clonotype: A junction boundary mismatches the germline segment, possibly from a read error. The V call is TRBV4-1, the J call TRBJ2-1; maybe TRBD2 (6 bases). The germline CDR1 and CDR2 sequences are MGHRA and YSYEKL. The CDR3 covers 14 residues. This CDR3 is CTSSLPSLRGEQFF. The CDR3 region has the DNA TGCACCAGCAGCCTCCCCAGCTTACGGGGGGAGCAGTTCTTC.

This clonotype was counted between two and nine times. CDR3 DNA sequence: TGTGCCAGCAGCCGCGGACTAGCAGACACCGGGGAGCTGTTTTTT. It is translated as CASSRGLADTGELFF. The chain couples TRBV14 to TRBJ2-2; 8 bases align to TRBD2. This CDR3 spans 15 amino acids. Trimming removed 4 bases from V and 3 bases from J; junction bases left unmatched: 4. Germline V gene data show CDR1 as SGHDN and CDR2 as FVKESK.

In its sample, this clonotype was seen a few times. This CDR3 is CSARTFTGTYNEQFF. For the CDR3, the DNA is TGCAGTGCTAGGACCTTTACCGGGACCTACAATGAGCAGTTCTTC. The chain couples TRBV20-1 to TRBJ2-1; D is perhaps TRBD2 (5 bases). V lost 3 bases and J lost 2, with 14 bases in between. CDR1 and CDR2 from the germline V gene are DFQATT and SNEGSKA (reference sequence). There are 15 residues in the CDR3.

V and J are TRBV9 and TRBJ2-7; TRBD2 aligns across 8 bases. The CDR3 runs to 15 residues. Germline V lookup: CDR1 SGDLS, CDR2 YYNGEE. V lost 0 bases, J lost 5 bases, and 7 bases stayed unmatched. The CDR3 spells CASSVAGGPEHEQYF. The CDR3 DNA sequence: TGTGCCAGCAGCGTAGCGGGAGGGCCGGAACACGAGCAGTACTTC.

This clonotype was counted a few times. The chain joins TRBV5-1 to TRBJ2-1; 9 bases fit TRBD2. The CDR3 covers 16 residues. V was pared by 2 bases and J by 4 bases, with 7 bases of the junction left unmatched. Germline CDR1 is SGHRS and CDR2 is YFSETQ. CDR3 sequence: CASSLSSGILYNEQFF. The CDR3 DNA is TGCGCCAGCAGCTTATCTAGCGGGATACTATACAATGAGCAGTTCTTC.

This clonotype was observed many times. One base away lies a much larger clone, so this may be a sequencing read error. This sequence joins TRBV29-1 and TRBJ2-5; possible D gene TRBD2, 6 bases. In germline, CDR1 is SQVTM, CDR2 ANQGSEA. The CDR3 sequence is 13 residues long. The V and J ends lost 0 bases and 7 bases respectively, with 12 bases between them. DNA of the CDR3: TGCAGCGTTGAAGATTGGCTGGGAGGGACCCAGTACTTC. Amino acid sequence: CSVEDWLGGTQYF.

The V call is TRBV20-1, the J call TRBJ2-1; 9 bases are shared with TRBD2. The length of the CDR3 is 15 residues. Germline CDR1 reads DFQATT; CDR2 reads SNEGSKA (reference sequence). Trimming at V came to 1 base and at J to 8 bases, leaving 9 bases not matched to a gene. CDR3 coding DNA: TGCAGTGCTAGAGGGGTAGGGGCGGGAGGGCATGAGCAGTTCTTC. This sequence encodes CSARGVGAGGHEQFF.

Concerning this clonotype: One junction end does not reproduce the germline sequence, and a read error may be involved. The chain employs TRBV12-3 or TRBV12-4 and TRBJ2-5, with 9 nucleotides matching TRBD1. The J call could be wrong; TRBJ2-7 is a better fit for the DNA end. The CDR3 is 15 residues long. CDR3 nucleotide sequence: TGTGCCTGCAGTAACGGACAGGGGACGACCTACGAGCAGTACTTC. Translated: CACSNGQGTTYEQYF.

This rearrangement joins TRBV4-1 to TRBJ1-5; 7 bases are shared with TRBD1. V was pared by 0 bases and J by 1 base, with 12 bases of the junction left unmatched. Germline assignment: CDR1 MGHRA and CDR2 YSYEKL. This CDR3 spans 19 amino acids. CDR3 sequence: CASSQEGRGTTKSNQPQHF. CDR3 DNA: TGCGCCAGCAGCCAAGAGGGCAGGGGGACTACTAAGAGCAATCAGCCCCAGCATTTT.

The CDR3 nucleotides are TGCGCCAGCAGTCATTCGGGCCTTAAAAACACCATATATTTT. Amino acids: CASSHSGLKNTIYF. This chain links TRBV4-1 with TRBJ1-3; D remains unclear. The V gene's germline CDR1 is MGHRA and CDR2 YSYEKL. V lost 6 bases and J lost 6, with 15 bases in between. The length of the CDR3 is 14 residues.

J is TRBJ2-5 and V is TRBV3-1; 7 nucleotides agree with TRBD2. V shed 1 base and J 2 bases; nucleotides not matched to a gene: 4. CDR3 length equals 15 residues. The germline gives CDR1 LGHDT, CDR2 YNNKEL (reference sequence). The CDR3 reads CASSQAWGGQETQYF. CDR3 nucleotide sequence: TGTGCCAGCAGCCAAGCATGGGGAGGGCAAGAGACCCAGTACTTC.

The rearrangement joins TRBV10-3 to TRBJ1-2; D is possibly TRBD1 (6 bases). The V end lost 4 bases, the J end lost 8 bases, and 17 bases lay between the germline ends. Looked up from germline, CDR1 is ENHRY and CDR2 is SYGVKD. This CDR3 has 14 amino acids. DNA of the CDR3: TGTGCCATCAGTGGAACCGGGACAAAGGACGGCTACACCTTC. Its translation: CAISGTGTKDGYTF.

This clonotype was observed a few times. This chain joins TRBV27 and TRBJ2-3, with 13 bases lining up with TRBD2. The germline gives CDR1 MNHEY, CDR2 SMNVEV (reference sequence). The CDR3 is 18 residues long. Germline trimming cut 5 bases from V and 6 bases from J; bases unmatched to any gene: 14. The CDR3 loop is CASSAPPGLAGSGDTQYF. CDR3 in DNA: TGTGCCAGCAGTGCTCCTCCGGGACTAGCGGGGTCCGGGGATACGCAGTATTTT.

This clonotype was detected a few times. The V call is TRBV5-6, the J call TRBJ2-7, with TRBD2 as a possible D gene (5 bases). The CDR3 totals 14 residues. V shed 0 bases and J shed 3 bases, with 10 bases lying between them. In germline, CDR1 is SGHDT, CDR2 YYEEEE. The CDR3 region is CASSLDGMSYEQYF. CDR3 nucleotides: TGTGCCAGCAGCTTGGACGGGATGAGCTACGAGCAGTACTTC.

The chain combines TRBV20-1 with TRBJ1-2; 9 bases agree with TRBD1. The CDR3 loop spans 16 amino acids. Trimming removed 2 bases from V and 5 bases from J; junction bases left unmatched: 12. Germline V lookup: CDR1 DFQATT, CDR2 SNEGSKA (reference sequence). CDR3 DNA: TGCAGTGCTAGACCGCGGACAGGGGTTATTGGATATGGCTACACCTTC. Translating gives CSARPRTGVIGYGYTF.

This clonotype came up a few times. The gene calls are TRBV29-1 and TRBJ2-7; possibly TRBD1 for D (6 bases). Per the germline V gene, CDR1 is SQVTM and CDR2 is ANQGSEA. The length of the CDR3 is 14 residues. The V end lost 6 bases, the J end lost 6 bases, and 21 bases lay between the germline ends. In DNA form, the CDR3 reads TGCAGCGTCTTGGAGGTGGCAGGGGTTGGCGAGCAGTACTTC. Its translation is CSVLEVAGVGEQYF.

The chain uses TRBV9 and TRBJ2-7, with 10 bases that match TRBD1. The V gene end was trimmed by 3 bases and the J gene end by 6 bases; junction bases not matched to a gene: 15. The length of the CDR3 is 17 residues. Germline CDR1 is SGDLS and CDR2 is YYNGEE. CDR3 sequence (DNA): TGTGCCAGCAGCGCGCGAATAGACAGGGGGCGGACGGGCGAGCAGTACTTC. Its protein product is CASSARIDRGRTGEQYF.

This clonotype turned up a few times. The V call is TRBV4-1, the J call TRBJ2-3, with D perhaps matching TRBD1 or TRBD2 (5 bases each). The germline V gene encodes CDR1 MGHRA and CDR2 YSYEKL. With 0 bases removed from V and 0 bases from J, the gap between germline ends came to 13 bases. The CDR3 runs to 17 residues. The CDR3 DNA is TGCGCCAGCAGCCAAGATCGGGGCCGTTCTAGCACAGATACGCAGTATTTT. Protein sequence: CASSQDRGRSSTDTQYF.

The table lists this clonotype with a few counts. The V call is TRBV7-3, the J call TRBJ2-5, with D perhaps matching TRBD2 (6 bases). CDR3 length: 14 amino acids. Germline V CDR1 and CDR2: SGHTA, FQGTGA. The V and J ends lost 5 bases and 0 bases respectively, with 10 bases between them. The CDR3 reads CASSLSSDQETQYF. CDR3 DNA: TGTGCCAGCAGCCTATCTAGCGACCAAGAGACCCAGTACTTC.

The table lists this clonotype with a few counts. The rearrangement links TRBV7-9 to TRBJ2-7; 8 bases are shared with TRBD1. This CDR3 is 15 amino acids long. CDR1 is SEHNR and CDR2 is FQNEAQ in the germline V gene (reference sequence). Losses at the gene ends were 5 bases for V and 3 bases for J; bases not matched to a gene: 9. The DNA of the CDR3 is TGTGCCAGCAGCCTTGCCCCGGGACAGGACTACGAGCAGTACTTC. Its translation is CASSLAPGQDYEQYF.

The chain couples TRBV7-9 to TRBJ2-5; D is unresolved. The assigned J gene may be wrong: the sequence end matches TRBJ2-7 better. CDR1 is SEHNR, CDR2 FQNEAQ, per germline (reference sequence). CDR3 length equals 11 residues. The CDR3 reads CASTNLYEQYF. The DNA of the CDR3 is TGTGCCAGCACCAACCTTTACGAGCAGTACTTC.

The chain recombines TRBV12-3 or TRBV12-4 with TRBJ2-4; D is ambiguous. Matching the DNA end better, TRBJ2-7 makes the J call doubtful. The CDR3 runs to 12 residues. The CDR3 DNA sequence: TGTGCCAGCACCATTCCGGCCTACGAGCAGTACTTC. This translates into CASTIPAYEQYF.

The chain combines TRBV6-2 or TRBV6-3 with TRBJ2-1; 7 bases line up with TRBD2. The CDR3 spans 16 residues. V shed 2 bases, J shed 8 bases, and the junction held 12 bases outside the gene matches. From germline, CDR1 is MNHEY and CDR2 SVGEGT. This CDR3 reads CASSYRRERARDEQFF. The CDR3 DNA reads TGTGCCAGCAGTTACCGGCGGGAGAGGGCTCGCGATGAGCAGTTCTTC.

J is TRBJ1-6 and V is TRBV28; 7 bases fit TRBD1. Germline CDR1 and CDR2: MDHEN and SYDVKM. The CDR3 length is 14 residues. J was trimmed by 9 bases and V by 5 bases; bases with no gene match: 7. The CDR3 is CASSGRGLSSPLHF. The CDR3 region has the DNA TGTGCCAGCAGTGGGAGGGGGCTCAGTTCACCCCTCCACTTT.